The T cell receptor beta chain under discussion was sequenced for a study of prognosis after radiotherapy for stage I lung cancer. Overall study context: Every lung cancer patient of the non-small cell type was deemed medically inoperable. It was SBRT that served as radiotherapy, in 3 to 5 fractions with a biologically effective dose of at least 100 Gy.

General study results and limits: Medians of around 9,500 versus 6,500 showed unique TCR clone counts falling after stereotactic body radiation therapy.

The CDR3 length is 15 residues. Trimming left V 2 bases short and J 0 bases short, with 7 bases between. Per germline, CDR1 KGHSH and CDR2 LQKENI. Genomic DNA was subjected to two-round multiplex PCR for amplification of TCR beta CDR3. Primers targeting each individual TRBV and TRBJ gene were applied in first-round PCR. MiXCR, run by TCRdb on the multiplex PCR reads, gives a single entry per CDR3 protein. The sample lists 20,000 to 25,000 distinct CDR3 sequences, around two fifths occurring once. This clonotype was seen many times. The antigen remains unidentified. All patients, having had no prior chemotherapy, radiotherapy or other malignancies, were node-negative on CT and PET/CT.

The input for sequencing was PBMCs, taken before or after stereotactic body radiation therapy (not recorded which). The source is a donor over 45 with non-small cell lung cancer. This chain connects TRBV18 to TRBJ2-2; no clear D gene. The CDR3 DNA follows: TGTGCCAGCTCACCAGGGCTAGCGAACACCGGGGAGCTGTTTTTT. Amino acids: CASSPGLANTGELFF.